This is a list of T cell receptor beta chains from one sample in a study of beta chain features in type 1 diabetes. Only in-frame clones appear in the TCRdb table, and some are missing; sequencing was by immunoSEQ multiplex PCR. The sample lists 300,000 to 350,000 clones, around an eighth occurring once. What was sequenced was naive CD4+ T cells from blood. These receptors all come from a woman aged 18-29 years with type 1 diabetes. Both conserved end residues are part of each CDR3. The D gene is left open where the match is weak. Not all rows give a size; the values are once, few, many and, for expanded clones, a class.

j_call,d_call,v_call,cdr3_length,clone_size,cdr3_aa,cdr3_nt
TRBJ2-5,NA,TRBV7-2,14,NA,CASSRPASSETQYF,TGTGCCAGCAGCCGCCCAGCTAGCAGCGAGACCCAGTACTTC
TRBJ2-5,NA,TRBV5-1,16,few,CASSLAGQGGGETQYF,TGCGCCAGCAGCTTGGCGGGGCAGGGAGGTGGAGAGACCCAGTACTTC
TRBJ1-1,NA,TRBV19,13,NA,CASSMNPDTEAFF,TGTGCCAGTAGTATGAATCCGGACACTGAAGCTTTCTTT
TRBJ2-7,TRBD1,TRBV29-1,15,few,CSVPLTTGLSDEQYF,TGCAGCGTTCCCTTAACGACAGGGTTATCCGACGAGCAGTACTTC
TRBJ2-1,NA,TRBV5-1,14,few,CASKVLAADNEQFF,TGCGCCAGCAAAGTATTAGCTGCCGACAATGAGCAGTTCTTC
TRBJ2-2,NA,TRBV5-4,12,few,CASSFLTGELFF,TGTGCCAGCAGCTTTCTGACCGGGGAGCTGTTTTTT
TRBJ2-3,TRBD2,TRBV5-1,15,few,CASSFKGGSPDTQYF,TGCGCCAGCAGCTTTAAAGGCGGGAGCCCAGATACGCAGTATTTT
TRBJ1-5,TRBD1,TRBV7-2,20,NA,CASSLAYGRGLINSNQPQHF,TGTGCCAGCAGCTTAGCTTACGGCAGGGGGCTCATTAATAGCAATCAGCCCCAGCATTTT
TRBJ2-7,TRBD2,TRBV29-1,14,NA,CSVRGTSVSYEQYF,TGCAGCGTTCGAGGGACTAGCGTATCCTACGAGCAGTACTTC
TRBJ1-4,NA,TRBV4-1,16,NA,CASSQDIGEGNEKLFF,TGCGCCAGCAGCCAAGATATCGGGGAGGGGAATGAAAAACTGTTTTTT
TRBJ2-1,NA,TRBV9,15,few,CASSVTGVAYNEQFF,TGTGCCAGCAGCGTGACGGGAGTAGCCTACAATGAGCAGTTCTTC
TRBJ2-5,NA,TRBV11-2,14,NA,CASSLDVARETQYF,TGTGCCAGCAGCTTAGATGTAGCCCGGGAGACCCAGTACTTC
TRBJ1-5,TRBD1,TRBV27,15,few,CASSLAGQLAQPQHF,TGTGCCAGCAGTTTGGCGGGACAGCTCGCTCAGCCCCAGCATTTT
TRBJ2-1,NA,TRBV14,14,few,CASSQEIAGNEQFF,TGTGCCAGCAGCCAAGAAATAGCCGGCAATGAGCAGTTCTTC
TRBJ1-2,TRBD1,TRBV5-1,15,few,CASSLEGTGPYGYTF,TGCGCCAGCAGCTTGGAAGGGACAGGGCCCTATGGCTACACCTTC
TRBJ1-2,TRBD1,TRBV11-2,16,NA,CASRIPGQGLNYGYTF,TGTGCCAGCAGGATACCGGGACAGGGTTTGAACTATGGCTACACCTTC
TRBJ2-1,NA,TRBV2,12,few,CASSRQVNEQFF,TGTGCCAGCAGTCGCCAGGTGAATGAGCAGTTCTTC
TRBJ2-5,NA,TRBV19,12,few,CASSIDQETQYF,TGTGCCAGTAGTATAGATCAGGAGACCCAGTACTTC
TRBJ2-1,TRBD1,TRBV18,17,few,CASSPQGQAARGDEQFF,TGTGCCAGCTCACCACAGGGACAGGCCGCTCGGGGCGATGAGCAGTTCTTC
TRBJ1-2,TRBD1,TRBV7-2,13,few,CASSSGGGYGYTF,TGTGCCAGCAGCTCAGGGGGCGGATATGGCTACACCTTC
TRBJ2-1,TRBD1,TRBV5-1,17,few,CASSLGAMDRGKGEQFF,TGCGCCAGCAGCTTGGGGGCTATGGACAGGGGAAAAGGAGAGCAGTTCTTC
TRBJ2-3,NA,TRBV7-6,14,few,CASSSSTLADTQYF,TGTGCCAGCAGCTCCTCCACTCTAGCCGATACGCAGTATTTT
TRBJ2-7,NA,TRBV5-1,15,few,CASSFGVGLSYEQYF,TGCGCCAGCAGCTTTGGAGTGGGGCTTTCCTACGAGCAGTACTTC
TRBJ1-4,TRBD1,TRBV5-4,14,NA,CASSEGQRTEKLFF,TGTGCCAGCAGCGAGGGACAGCGAACGGAAAAACTGTTTTTT
TRBJ1-1,NA,TRBV20-1,10,NA,CSASRVEAFF,TGCAGTGCTAGCAGGGTGGAAGCTTTCTTT
TRBJ2-3,TRBD2,TRBV7-2,16,NA,CASSPLAGSSTDTQYF,TGTGCCAGCAGCCCCTTAGCGGGTTCTAGCACAGATACGCAGTATTTT
TRBJ2-7,NA,TRBV18,13,NA,CASSPAPTYEQYF,TGTGCCAGCTCACCGGCCCCGACCTACGAGCAGTACTTC